This paragraph covers one TCR beta chain sequence. What it binds is unknown. This sample is part of a study of T cells after yellow fever vaccination. Conversion of TCR transcripts into cDNA relied on 5'RACE template switching, which added a universal primer site and UMIs. One entry per CDR3 protein, called by TCRdb with MiXCR from the 5' RACE reads. The table shows about 170,000 distinct CDR3 sequences, with about 11% occurring only once. Trimming took 2 bases from V and 7 from J, leaving 12 bases between them. This CDR3 spans 14 amino acids. Germline V CDR1 and CDR2: MNHEY, SVGAGI. Findings and limits, study-wide: Bulk-population clonotypes that are abundant could appear as contaminants in FACS-sorted repertoires. Subsequent booster samples again held most clones from primary vaccination (around 96% CD4, approximately 86% CD8).

J is TRBJ1-5 and V is TRBV6-5; no definite D call. The starting material was CD8+ T cells sorted from PBMCs, obtained 15 days after the yellow fever booster vaccination. This receptor was taken from a man younger than 35 who received the YFV17D yellow fever vaccine. Written as DNA, the CDR3 is TGTGCCAGCAGTTACCAGACTGATGGGCAGCCCCAGCATTTT. It is translated as CASSYQTDGQPQHF.